Below are 18 T cell receptor beta chains sequenced from a single sample in a study of cytomegalovirus exposure and HLA in healthy donors. Primers included in the PCR were 60 Vbeta and 13 Jbeta primers. Profiling relied on immunoSEQ multiplex PCR, and the TCRdb table lists in-frame clones only, not all of them. The sample has more than 95,000 clones, around 64% seen once; the top ten hold 3.2%. Sequenced: PBMCs. Every receptor here comes from a man aged 55 to 70 in good health and CMV-seronegative.

The V and J genes are TRBV25-1 and TRBJ1-2, with D perhaps TRBD1 (6 bases). CDR1 and CDR2 (germline): MGHDK, SYGVNS. The length of the CDR3 is 14 residues. Between the trimmed V and J ends, which lost 4 bases and 7 bases, there was a span of 16 bases. CDR3 residues: CASSGGAGARGYTF. For the CDR3, the DNA is TGTGCCAGCAGTGGCGGGGCGGGGGCCCGTGGCTACACCTTC.

V usage is TRBV5-1 and J usage is TRBJ2-1; TRBD2 matches at 8 bases. CDR3 length: 14 amino acids. The V gene's germline CDR1 is SGHRS and CDR2 YFSETQ. V was clipped by 1 base and J by 8 bases; unmatched bases: 5. The CDR3 loop is CASSLTSGGHEQFF. The CDR3 bases are TGCGCCAGCAGCTTGACTAGCGGAGGCCATGAGCAGTTCTTC.

This clone was observed a handful of times. This chain joins TRBV5-1 and TRBJ1-4, with TRBD1 matching over 8 bases. The J segment lost 8 bases and the V segment lost 2 bases, leaving 8 bases of the junction unmatched. The CDR3 sequence is 15 residues long. In germline, CDR1 is SGHRS, CDR2 YFSETQ. The chain's CDR3 is CASSLPGGAGEKLFF. The CDR3, as DNA: TGCGCCAGCAGCTTACCAGGGGGCGCAGGAGAAAAACTGTTTTTT.

This clone has just a few counts. The chain has TRBV19 and TRBJ2-1, with a weak D call TRBD2 (5 bases). This CDR3 contains 15 residues. The germline V gene encodes CDR1 LNHDA and CDR2 SQIVND (reference sequence). Deletions cut 4 bases from V and 3 bases from J, with 13 bases between. This CDR3 is CASSKVTGNYNEQFF. The CDR3 bases are TGTGCCAGTAGTAAGGTTACGGGGAACTACAATGAGCAGTTCTTC.

The chain joins TRBV5-6 to TRBJ2-3; 9 bases agree with TRBD1. Germline trimming cut 4 bases from V and 3 bases from J; bases unmatched to any gene: 6. Germline V CDR1 and CDR2: SGHDT, YYEEEE. The CDR3 has 15 amino acids. CDR3 protein: CASSKGQGETDTQYF. The CDR3 DNA reads as TGTGCCAGCAGCAAGGGACAGGGTGAGACAGATACGCAGTATTTT.

The chain combines TRBV9 with TRBJ1-2, with 11 bases identical to TRBD1. The CDR3 consists of 17 residues. V dropped 3 bases and J dropped 7; count of bases not matched to a gene: 14. Looked up from germline, CDR1 is SGDLS and CDR2 is YYNGEE. The CDR3 sequence is CASSGRNLGTGGAGYTF. The CDR3 coding sequence is TGTGCCAGCAGCGGACGCAACCTTGGGACAGGGGGTGCTGGCTACACCTTC. The full variable domain, rest sourced from reference TRBV9 and TRBJ1-2, is DSGVTQTPKHLITATGQRVTLRCSPRSGDLSVYWYQQSLDQGLQFLIQYYNGEERAKGNILERFSAQQFPDLHSELNLSSLELGDSALYFCASSGRNLGTGGAGYTFGSGTRLTVV.

V usage is TRBV7-9 and J usage is TRBJ1-1; 7 nucleotides align to TRBD1. Germline loops: CDR1 SEHNR, CDR2 FQNEAQ (reference sequence). CDR3 length: 13 amino acids. Germline trimming cut 4 bases from V and 3 bases from J; bases unmatched to any gene: 2. The CDR3, as DNA: TGTGCCAGCAGCTCGCAGGGGGACACTGAAGCTTTCTTT. Protein: CASSSQGDTEAFF.

The chain combines TRBV5-4 with TRBJ1-3; D is perhaps TRBD1 (5 bases). V was trimmed by 0 bases and J by 4 bases, leaving 8 bases between them. The CDR3 loop spans 14 amino acids. Germline-derived CDR1 and CDR2 are SGHNT and YYREEE (reference sequence). The chain's CDR3 is CASSLAGGGNTIYF. The CDR3 nucleotides read TGTGCCAGCAGCTTGGCTGGGGGGGGAAACACCATATATTTT.

The table lists this clone with a few counts. CDR3 coding DNA: TGTGCCAGCAGTTTAGGAAGCGGGAGTCGCACAGATACGCAGTATTTT. This gives the protein CASSLGSGSRTDTQYF. This chain links TRBV28 with TRBJ2-3; 8 bases are a match to TRBD2. J was trimmed by 1 base and V by 2 bases; bases with no gene match: 5. The germline CDR1 and CDR2 sequences are MDHEN and SYDVKM. The CDR3 has 16 residues.

The V and J genes are TRBV11-3 and TRBJ2-3; TRBD1 agrees at 9 bases. The CDR3 contains 15 residues. With 4 bases clipped from V and 4 bases from J, the junction kept 6 bases outside the gene matches. Germline values: CDR1 SGHNT, CDR2 YENEEA. The CDR3 sequence is CASSSRTGDADTQYF. The CDR3 region has the DNA TGTGCCAGCAGCTCACGGACAGGGGACGCAGATACGCAGTATTTT.

This chain connects TRBV9 to TRBJ1-6; 10 bases line up with TRBD1. This CDR3 comprises 18 residues. Germline V gene sequence: CDR1 SGDLS, CDR2 YYNGEE. With 7 bases clipped from V and 3 bases from J, the junction kept 13 bases outside the gene matches. CDR3 DNA sequence: TGTGCCAGCGGCGAAAGTCGGGACAGGGGAATCTATAATTCACCCCTCCACTTT. It codes for CASGESRDRGIYNSPLHF.

This sequence joins TRBV6-1 and TRBJ1-2, with D maybe TRBD1 (6 bases). Per germline, CDR1 MNHNS and CDR2 SASEGT. This CDR3 contains 15 residues. Between the trimmed V and J ends, which lost 6 bases and 3 bases, there was a span of 17 bases. For the CDR3, the DNA is TGTGCCAGCAGGATGGATAGGACAGCTTACTATGGCTACACCTTC. Translating it yields CASRMDRTAYYGYTF.

This clone was detected only once. The chain has TRBV27 and TRBJ2-3, with a possible D match to TRBD2 (5 bases). The ends were cut back, 6 bases at V and 4 bases at J, with 14 bases in the middle. This CDR3 comprises 14 residues. Germline V gives CDR1 MNHEY, CDR2 SMNVEV (reference sequence). CDR3 DNA: TGTGCCAGCAGACAGCCCGAGAGGGCAGATACGCAGTATTTT. Translation: CASRQPERADTQYF.

This chain uses TRBV29-1 with TRBJ1-2; the match to TRBD1 covers 9 bases. The trim removed 7 bases at V and 7 bases at J, leaving 10 bases unmatched. CDR1 is SQVTM, CDR2 ANQGSEA, per germline. The CDR3 is 13 amino acids. Written as DNA, the CDR3 is TGCAGCGGAATATACAGGGGGCGTCGTGGCTACACCTTC. This sequence encodes CSGIYRGRRGYTF.

The V call is TRBV6-1, the J call TRBJ2-7, with 12 positions matching TRBD2. Trimming at V came to 7 bases and at J to 4 bases, leaving 5 bases not matched to a gene. CDR1 and CDR2 from the germline V gene are MNHNS and SASEGT. This CDR3 comprises 14 residues. CDR3 sequence reads: CASKPSGRGYEQYF. The CDR3 nucleotides read TGTGCCAGCAAGCCTAGCGGGAGGGGTTACGAGCAGTACTTC.

This clone appeared once. The CDR3 is CASSNSGGGDTQYF. CDR3 in DNA: TGTGCCAGCAGTAATAGCGGGGGGGGAGATACGCAGTATTTT. This chain joins TRBV9 and TRBJ2-3; 11 positions agree with TRBD2. After removal of 5 bases from V and 5 bases from J, the junction contained 4 bases not matched to a gene. The CDR3 has 14 residues. Looked up from germline, CDR1 is SGDLS and CDR2 is YYNGEE.

This clone was observed a few times. The chain links TRBV11-2 to TRBJ1-3; 8 bases line up with TRBD1. CDR3 size: 15 residues. Germline lookup yields CDR1 SGHAT and CDR2 FQNNGV. Trimming removed 3 bases from V and 7 bases from J; junction bases left unmatched: 8. The CDR3 is CASSFRSGGRNTIYF. As DNA, the CDR3 is TGTGCCAGCAGCTTTAGATCAGGGGGCAGGAACACCATATATTTT.

This clone was seen more than once but under ten times. This rearrangement joins TRBV2 to TRBJ1-5, with D possibly matching TRBD1 (6 bases). The CDR3 runs to 13 residues. Germline-derived CDR1 and CDR2 are SNHLY and FYNNEI. Trimming pared 7 bases from V and 7 bases from J, leaving 14 bases between. The CDR3 DNA reads TGTGCCAGCAAAACAGGGACCGGCCAGCCCCAGCATTTT. Its protein product is CASKTGTGQPQHF.